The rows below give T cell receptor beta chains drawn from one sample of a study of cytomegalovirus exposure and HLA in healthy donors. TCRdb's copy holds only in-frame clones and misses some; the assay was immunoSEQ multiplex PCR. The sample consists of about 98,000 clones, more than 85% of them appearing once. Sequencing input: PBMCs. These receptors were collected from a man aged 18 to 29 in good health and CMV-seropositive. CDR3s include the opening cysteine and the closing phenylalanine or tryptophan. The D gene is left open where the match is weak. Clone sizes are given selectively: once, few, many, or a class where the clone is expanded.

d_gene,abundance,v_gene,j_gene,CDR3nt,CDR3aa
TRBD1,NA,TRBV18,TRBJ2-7,TGTGCCAGCTCACCTGGGGCAGGGGGCCACGAGCAGTACTTC,CASSPGAGGHEQYF
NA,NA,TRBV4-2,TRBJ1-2,TGTGCCAGCAGCCAAGGCGCGCTTAACTATGGCTACACCTTC,CASSQGALNYGYTF
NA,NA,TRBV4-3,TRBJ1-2,TGCGCCAGCAGCCCCCACAGGGACGCTAACTATGGCTACACCTTC,CASSPHRDANYGYTF
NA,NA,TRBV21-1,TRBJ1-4,TGTGCCAGCAGCATCAGGGTCCGAGTTAATGAAAAACTGTTTTTT,CASSIRVRVNEKLFF
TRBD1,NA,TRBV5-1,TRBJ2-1,TGCGCCAGCAGAGGACAGGGGTTGAATGAGCAGTTCTTC,CASRGQGLNEQFF
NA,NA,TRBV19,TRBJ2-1,TGTGCCAGTAGTATTAGGACAGACTACAATGAGCAGTTCTTC,CASSIRTDYNEQFF
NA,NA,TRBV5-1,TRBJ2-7,TGCGCCAGCAGCTTGGCCCCAGGGCCCTACGAGCAGTACTTC,CASSLAPGPYEQYF
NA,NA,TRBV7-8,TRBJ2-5,TGTGCCAGCAGCTTAGATATGCGGAGAAATCAAGAGACCCAGTACTTC,CASSLDMRRNQETQYF
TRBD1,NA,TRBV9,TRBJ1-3,TGTGCCAGCGGGGCACAGGGGGCTATCGGAAACACCATATATTTT,CASGAQGAIGNTIYF
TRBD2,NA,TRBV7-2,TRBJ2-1,TGTGCCAGCAGCTTTTCCGCGGGAGGGCGGTTCTTC,CASSFSAGGRFF
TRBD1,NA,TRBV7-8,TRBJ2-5,TGTGCCAGCAGCTTAGACAGGGGGACGGTTGAAGAGACCCAGTACTTC,CASSLDRGTVEETQYF
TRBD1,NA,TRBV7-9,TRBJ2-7,TGTGCCAGCAGCTTAGGGACAGGGGTAGCCGAGCAGTACTTC,CASSLGTGVAEQYF
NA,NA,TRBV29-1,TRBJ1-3,TGCAGCGCTCCCGACGGGGACTCTGGAAACACCATATATTTT,CSAPDGDSGNTIYF
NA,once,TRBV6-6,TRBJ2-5,TGTGCCAGCAGTTTCTCCCAGCGGCGGCAAGAGACCCAGTACTTC,CASSFSQRRQETQYF
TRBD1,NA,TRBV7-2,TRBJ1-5,TGTGCCAGCAGCTGGGGGGGACAGGGGGCGAATCAGCCCCAGCATTTT,CASSWGGQGANQPQHF
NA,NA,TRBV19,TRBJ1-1,TGTGCCAGTAGTACGGGCCACGGGGGGACTGAAGCTTTCTTT,CASSTGHGGTEAFF
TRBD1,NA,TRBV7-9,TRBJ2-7,TGTGCCAGCAGCTTAGAACAGGGGGCAATTTACGAGCAGTACTTC,CASSLEQGAIYEQYF
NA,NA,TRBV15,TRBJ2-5,TGTGCCACCAGCAGACAATATAGCCCGCAAGAGACCCAGTACTTC,CATSRQYSPQETQYF
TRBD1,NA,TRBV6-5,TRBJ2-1,TGTGCCAGCAGTCAGGACAGGGCCTACAATGAGCAGTTCTTC,CASSQDRAYNEQFF
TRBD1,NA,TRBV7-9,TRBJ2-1,TGTGCCAGCACCCTGACAGGGGGTTCGGATGAGCAGTTCTTC,CASTLTGGSDEQFF
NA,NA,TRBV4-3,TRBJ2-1,TGCGCCAGCAGCCAAGATGGAACGGGAGTCAATGAGCAGTTCTTC,CASSQDGTGVNEQFF
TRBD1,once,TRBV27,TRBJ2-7,TGTGCCAGCAGTAACAGGGGCAGGGACGAGCAGTACTTC,CASSNRGRDEQYF
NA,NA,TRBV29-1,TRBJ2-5,TGCAGCGTTGTCGAGGGATCGGGGACCCAGTACTTC,CSVVEGSGTQYF
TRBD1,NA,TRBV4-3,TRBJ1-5,TGCGCCAGCAGCCAGGGACAGGGCGGCAATCAGCCCCAGCATTTT,CASSQGQGGNQPQHF
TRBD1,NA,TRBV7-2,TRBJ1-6,TGTGCCAGCAGCTTTCTACCCGCTGACAGGGGACTCTTCTCACCCCTCCACTTT,CASSFLPADRGLFSPLHF